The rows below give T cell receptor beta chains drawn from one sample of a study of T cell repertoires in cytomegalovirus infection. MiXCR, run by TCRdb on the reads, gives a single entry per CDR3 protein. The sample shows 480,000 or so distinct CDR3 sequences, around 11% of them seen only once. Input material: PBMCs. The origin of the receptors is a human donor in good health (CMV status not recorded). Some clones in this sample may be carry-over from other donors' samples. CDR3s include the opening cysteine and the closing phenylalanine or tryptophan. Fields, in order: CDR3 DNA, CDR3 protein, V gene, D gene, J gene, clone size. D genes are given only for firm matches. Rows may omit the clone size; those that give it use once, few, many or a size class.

cdr3_nt: TGTGCCAGCAGTTACCAGGACGTACGGACTGAAGCTTTCTTT
cdr3_aa: CASSYQDVRTEAFF
v_call: TRBV6-5
d_call: .
j_call: TRBJ1-1
clone_size: many

cdr3_nt: TGTGCCAGCCGGGGTAATAGCGCGACCGGGGAGCTGTTTTTT
cdr3_aa: CASRGNSATGELFF
v_call: TRBV28
d_call: .
j_call: TRBJ2-2
clone_size: many

cdr3_nt: TGTGCCAGCAGTCCCTCTTATACCCCGACAGGGTGGGACGAAAAACTGTTTTTT
cdr3_aa: CASSPSYTPTGWDEKLFF
v_call: TRBV27
d_call: TRBD1
j_call: TRBJ1-4
clone_size: .

cdr3_nt: TGCGCCAGCAGTCAATCCGGCAGGACGAACACCGGGGAGCTGTTTTTT
cdr3_aa: CASSQSGRTNTGELFF
v_call: TRBV23-1
d_call: .
j_call: TRBJ2-2
clone_size: many

cdr3_nt: TGTGCCAGCAGTGAGCTCTTACATGCGGTTAACTATGGCTACACCTTC
cdr3_aa: CASSELLHAVNYGYTF
v_call: TRBV2
d_call: .
j_call: TRBJ1-2
clone_size: few

cdr3_nt: TGTGCCAGCAGGCCCGGGACACCAGATTACGAGCAGTACTTC
cdr3_aa: CASRPGTPDYEQYF
v_call: TRBV12-3/TRBV12-4
d_call: .
j_call: TRBJ2-7
clone_size: many

cdr3_nt: TGTGCCAGCAGTTACCCTATCACCGGGACTAGCGGTTCTAGCACAGATACGCAGTATTTT
cdr3_aa: CASSYPITGTSGSSTDTQYF
v_call: TRBV6-6
d_call: TRBD2
j_call: TRBJ2-3
clone_size: many

cdr3_nt: TGCAGTGCCCTCACCCACGCAGGGGGGGACTATGGCTACACCTTC
cdr3_aa: CSALTHAGGDYGYTF
v_call: TRBV20-1
d_call: TRBD1
j_call: TRBJ1-2
clone_size: few

cdr3_nt: TGCGCCAGCTCTCAAGCGGGGGGCTCCTACGAGCAGTACTTC
cdr3_aa: CASSQAGGSYEQYF
v_call: TRBV10-2
d_call: TRBD2
j_call: TRBJ2-7
clone_size: many

cdr3_nt: TGTGCCATCAGAGATACCGGGACACGGTTCTCCTATGGCTACACCTTC
cdr3_aa: CAIRDTGTRFSYGYTF
v_call: TRBV10-3
d_call: .
j_call: TRBJ1-2
clone_size: many

cdr3_nt: TGTGCCAGCAGTTGGACCGGACGGGGTGAGCAGTTCTTC
cdr3_aa: CASSWTGRGEQFF
v_call: TRBV28
d_call: .
j_call: TRBJ2-1
clone_size: many

cdr3_nt: TGTGCCAGCAGCCCAGAGGAGGGCTACGAGCAGTACTTC
cdr3_aa: CASSPEEGYEQYF
v_call: TRBV7-6
d_call: .
j_call: TRBJ2-7
clone_size: few

cdr3_nt: TGTGCCAGCAGCCGCTCTAGCGGGGGGATCAGCACAGATACGCAGTATTTT
cdr3_aa: CASSRSSGGISTDTQYF
v_call: TRBV7-8
d_call: TRBD2
j_call: TRBJ2-3
clone_size: many

cdr3_nt: TGTGCCAGTAGTATGCCCTCGGGGGGGGCTATCAATCAGCCCCAGCATTTT
cdr3_aa: CASSMPSGGAINQPQHF
v_call: TRBV19
d_call: .
j_call: TRBJ1-5
clone_size: few

cdr3_nt: TGTGCCAGCAGGAAGGAGGTTGGTCAAGAGACCCAGTACTTC
cdr3_aa: CASRKEVGQETQYF
v_call: TRBV5-5
d_call: .
j_call: TRBJ2-5
clone_size: .

cdr3_nt: TGTGCCAGCAGCTTAATACCAACCCCTGAAGCTTTCTTT
cdr3_aa: CASSLIPTPEAFF
v_call: TRBV7-3
d_call: .
j_call: TRBJ1-1
clone_size: many

cdr3_nt: TGTGCCAGCAGCGAGGGACTAGCGGAGTTTAGCACAGATACGCAGTATTTT
cdr3_aa: CASSEGLAEFSTDTQYF
v_call: TRBV7-2
d_call: TRBD2
j_call: TRBJ2-3
clone_size: many

cdr3_nt: TGTGCCAGCAGTTTAAACAGCCAGGGTTCAGAGACCCAGTACTTC
cdr3_aa: CASSLNSQGSETQYF
v_call: TRBV27
d_call: .
j_call: TRBJ2-5
clone_size: few

cdr3_nt: TGTGCCAGCAGCCAGAATGAGCCTGGAAACACCATATATTTT
cdr3_aa: CASSQNEPGNTIYF
v_call: TRBV5-6
d_call: .
j_call: TRBJ1-3
clone_size: few

cdr3_nt: TGTGCCAGCAGTTCCCGACTGTTCAACGAGCAGTACTTC
cdr3_aa: CASSSRLFNEQYF
v_call: TRBV28
d_call: .
j_call: TRBJ2-7
clone_size: once

cdr3_nt: TGCAGCGTTGGGGGACGTAACTCCTACGAGCAGTACTTC
cdr3_aa: CSVGGRNSYEQYF
v_call: TRBV29-1
d_call: .
j_call: TRBJ2-7
clone_size: many

cdr3_nt: TGTGCCAGCAGTATGGGACAGGGAAATTTTGGCTACACCTTC
cdr3_aa: CASSMGQGNFGYTF
v_call: TRBV12-3/TRBV12-4
d_call: TRBD1
j_call: TRBJ1-2
clone_size: many

cdr3_nt: TGTGCCAGCAGCTATCAGATGAACACTGAAGCTTTCTTT
cdr3_aa: CASSYQMNTEAFF
v_call: TRBV7-3
d_call: .
j_call: TRBJ1-1
clone_size: few

cdr3_nt: TGCAGTGCTAGACAAGGGGTTGGGGAACTGTTTTTT
cdr3_aa: CSARQGVGELFF
v_call: TRBV20-1
d_call: .
j_call: TRBJ1-4
clone_size: .

cdr3_nt: TGTGCCAGCAGCCAAGTCGTGGGGAAAAACATTCAGTACTTC
cdr3_aa: CASSQVVGKNIQYF
v_call: TRBV3-1
d_call: .
j_call: TRBJ2-4
clone_size: few

cdr3_nt: TGTGCCAGCAGCTTAGCTTGGACAGGGGTTAGCAATGAGCAGTTCTTC
cdr3_aa: CASSLAWTGVSNEQFF
v_call: TRBV7-8
d_call: TRBD1
j_call: TRBJ2-1
clone_size: many

cdr3_nt: TGTGCCAGCATAATGACAGGGGAATCCGATACGCAGTATTTT
cdr3_aa: CASIMTGESDTQYF
v_call: TRBV2
d_call: TRBD1
j_call: TRBJ2-3
clone_size: .

cdr3_nt: TGCAGTGCTAGAGACCCCACAGGGACCGGGGAGCTGTTTTTT
cdr3_aa: CSARDPTGTGELFF
v_call: TRBV20-1
d_call: .
j_call: TRBJ2-2
clone_size: few

cdr3_nt: TGCGCCAGCAGCCCTTCTCTAGCGGCCACCCCCGAGACCCAGTACTTC
cdr3_aa: CASSPSLAATPETQYF
v_call: TRBV5-1
d_call: TRBD2
j_call: TRBJ2-5
clone_size: .

cdr3_nt: TGCGCCAGCAGCTCTCGAGGACTAGCGGGGAACGAGCAGTACTTC
cdr3_aa: CASSSRGLAGNEQYF
v_call: TRBV5-1
d_call: TRBD2
j_call: TRBJ2-7
clone_size: many

cdr3_nt: TGTGCTAGTGGTTTACTCCTCCAGAGTGAGCAGTTCTTC
cdr3_aa: CASGLLLQSEQFF
v_call: TRBV12-5
d_call: .
j_call: TRBJ2-1
clone_size: .

cdr3_nt: TGTGCCAGTAGTAACAGCGGGAGGAGAAACATTCAGTACTTC
cdr3_aa: CASSNSGRRNIQYF
v_call: TRBV19
d_call: TRBD2
j_call: TRBJ2-4
clone_size: many

cdr3_nt: TGTGCCAGCAGTCCCTCGGACAGGGGAACAGATACGCAGTATTTT
cdr3_aa: CASSPSDRGTDTQYF
v_call: TRBV6-6
d_call: TRBD1
j_call: TRBJ2-3
clone_size: .

cdr3_nt: TGCAGTGCTAGAGGCGCGGGACAGGGGATCTCGGGGTACTACGAGCAGTACTTC
cdr3_aa: CSARGAGQGISGYYEQYF
v_call: TRBV20-1
d_call: TRBD1
j_call: TRBJ2-7
clone_size: .

cdr3_nt: TGTGCCAGCAGCTCGGGCAGGGAGGTTCGGAAGACCCAGTACTTC
cdr3_aa: CASSSGREVRKTQYF
v_call: TRBV5-3
d_call: .
j_call: TRBJ2-5
clone_size: .

cdr3_nt: TGTGCCAGCAGCACCGAAAACCCCTATGGCTACACCTTC
cdr3_aa: CASSTENPYGYTF
v_call: TRBV7-8
d_call: .
j_call: TRBJ1-2
clone_size: many

cdr3_nt: TGTGCCAGCAGTGAGGCGGGACAGTACAATGAGCAGTTCTTC
cdr3_aa: CASSEAGQYNEQFF
v_call: TRBV25-1
d_call: .
j_call: TRBJ2-1
clone_size: .

cdr3_nt: TGTGCCAGCAGATCTAGGGAGTTCAATCAGCCCCAGCATTTT
cdr3_aa: CASRSREFNQPQHF
v_call: TRBV7-2
d_call: .
j_call: TRBJ1-5
clone_size: many

cdr3_nt: TGTGCCAGCAAAGCAGCCTACGAGCAGTACTTC
cdr3_aa: CASKAAYEQYF
v_call: TRBV2
d_call: .
j_call: TRBJ2-7
clone_size: many

cdr3_nt: TGTGCCACCAGCAGAGGAGGAGGGGGGACCCCCTACGAGCAGTACTTC
cdr3_aa: CATSRGGGGTPYEQYF
v_call: TRBV15
d_call: .
j_call: TRBJ2-7
clone_size: few

cdr3_nt: TGCAGCGATGCGACAGGGTGGGACAATGAGCAGTTCTTC
cdr3_aa: CSDATGWDNEQFF
v_call: TRBV29-1
d_call: TRBD1
j_call: TRBJ2-1
clone_size: many